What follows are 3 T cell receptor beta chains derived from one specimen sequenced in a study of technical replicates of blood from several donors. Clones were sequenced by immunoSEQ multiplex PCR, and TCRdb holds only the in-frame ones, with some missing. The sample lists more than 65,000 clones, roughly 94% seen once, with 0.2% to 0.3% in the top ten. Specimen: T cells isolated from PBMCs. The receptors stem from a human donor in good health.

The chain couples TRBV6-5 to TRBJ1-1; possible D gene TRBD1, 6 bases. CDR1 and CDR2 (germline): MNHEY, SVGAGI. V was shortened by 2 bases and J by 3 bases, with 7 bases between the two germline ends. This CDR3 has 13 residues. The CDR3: CASSYQGHTEAFF. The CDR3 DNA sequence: TGTGCCAGCAGTTACCAGGGGCACACTGAAGCTTTCTTT.

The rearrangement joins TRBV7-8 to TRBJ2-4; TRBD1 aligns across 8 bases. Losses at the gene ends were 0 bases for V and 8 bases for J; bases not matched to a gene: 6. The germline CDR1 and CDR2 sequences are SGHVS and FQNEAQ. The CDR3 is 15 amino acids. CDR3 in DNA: TGTGCCAGCAGCTTAGCGGCAGGGGGCATGGACATTCAGTACTTC. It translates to CASSLAAGGMDIQYF.

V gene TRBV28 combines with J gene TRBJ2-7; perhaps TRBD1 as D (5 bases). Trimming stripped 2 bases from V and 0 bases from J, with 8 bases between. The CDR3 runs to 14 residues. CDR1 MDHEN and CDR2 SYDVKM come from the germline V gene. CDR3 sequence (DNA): TGTGCCAGCAGTTTACGGCAGGGCTCCTACGAGCAGTACTTC. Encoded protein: CASSLRQGSYEQYF.